These 15 T cell receptor beta chains were all obtained from the same sample, sequenced in a study of blood T cell repertoires in COVID-19 (TCRdb year 2020). Library generation was performed with the immunoSEQ multiplex PCR assay. In TCRdb, the immuneACCESS table is reduced to in-frame sequences with V and J assigned. These tables do not hold every clone; where another copy was compared, an unresolved V gene accounts for under half, and the others remain unexplained. The sample profile shows roughly 700,000 clones; 75% to 90% of them were found once. Roughly 0.26% of the sample is held by the ten biggest clonotypes. The sample consisted of peripheral blood. All receptors come from a young woman with acute or convalescent COVID-19.

For the CDR3, the DNA is TGTGCCAGCAGTTTACCATCAGGGGGCAAAGCTTTCTTT. This translates into CASSLPSGGKAFF. The V call is TRBV28, the J call TRBJ1-1, with 8 nucleotides matching TRBD1. V shed 2 bases, J shed 9 bases, and the junction held 5 bases outside the gene matches. This CDR3 contains 13 residues. Germline V gene sequence: CDR1 MDHEN, CDR2 SYDVKM.

This rearrangement joins TRBV7-3 to TRBJ2-3, with a tentative D call TRBD2 (7 bases). The CDR3 is 15 residues long. V was trimmed by 4 bases and J by 2 bases, leaving 13 bases between them. Per the germline V gene, CDR1 is SGHTA and CDR2 is FQGTGA. The CDR3 protein is CASSWGGGITDTQYF. DNA of the CDR3: TGTGCCAGCAGCTGGGGAGGGGGAATCACAGATACGCAGTATTTT.

The rearrangement links TRBV10-1 to TRBJ1-3; D not resolved. V was trimmed by 8 bases and J by 0 bases, leaving 14 bases between them. The CDR3 spans 15 residues. Germline V gene data show CDR1 as WNHNN and CDR2 as SYGVQD (reference sequence). CDR3 loop: CASPRQGSSGNTIYF. For the CDR3, the DNA is TGCGCCAGCCCTCGACAAGGGAGCTCTGGAAACACCATATATTTT.

The chain employs TRBV5-5 and TRBJ2-7; 9 bases are a match to TRBD2. V dropped 4 bases and J dropped 0; count of bases not matched to a gene: 2. The CDR3 is made up of 14 amino acids. CDR1 and CDR2 (germline): SGHKS, YYEKEE (reference sequence). The CDR3 sequence is CASSVAGDSYEQYF. The CDR3 DNA follows: TGTGCCAGCAGCGTAGCGGGGGACTCCTACGAGCAGTACTTC.

The genes are TRBV7-9 and TRBJ2-7; tentative D call: TRBD1 (6 bases). The CDR3 is made up of 16 amino acids. Germline-derived CDR1 and CDR2 are SEHNR and FQNEAQ (reference sequence). The V and J ends lost 3 bases and 3 bases respectively, with 18 bases between them. The CDR3 DNA reads TGTGCCAGCAGCTTTCCGGTTGGACAGAGAAACTACGAGCAGTACTTC. It codes for CASSFPVGQRNYEQYF.

The chain employs TRBV3-1 (or the pseudogene TRBV3-2) and TRBJ1-1, with no clear D. Germline V gene lookup returns CDR1 LGHDT and CDR2 YNNKEL (reference sequence). The length of the CDR3 is 11 residues. Trimming shortened V by 4 bases and J by 4 bases, and 4 bases separated the two germline ends. In DNA, the CDR3 is TGTGCCAGCAGCCGAGGCACTGAAGCTTTCTTT. This encodes CASSRGTEAFF.

This chain links TRBV6-2 or TRBV6-3 with TRBJ2-7, with D unresolved. In germline, CDR1 is MNHEY, CDR2 SVGEGT. CDR3 length: 11 residues. The V gene lost 5 bases and the J gene lost 6 bases, with 8 bases spanning the gap. As DNA, the CDR3 is TGTGCCAGCAGTAAAAGCCTCGAGCAGTACTTC. Amino acids: CASSKSLEQYF.

The genes are TRBV12-5 and TRBJ1-1, with D uncertain. Germline values: CDR1 LGHNT, CDR2 FRNRAP. This CDR3 is built from 15 residues. V shed 8 bases and J shed 2 bases, with 18 bases lying between them. Here the CDR3 reads CASQVVRIPNTEAFF. In DNA form, the CDR3 reads TGTGCTAGTCAGGTGGTTCGTATCCCTAACACTGAAGCTTTCTTT.

The V and J genes are TRBV19 and TRBJ2-1, with D perhaps TRBD1 (5 bases). The CDR3 has 13 residues. Trimming pared 6 bases from V and 3 bases from J, leaving 9 bases between. Germline-derived CDR1 and CDR2 are LNHDA and SQIVND (reference sequence). The CDR3 DNA sequence: TGTGCCAGTAGCTCCAGGGACTACAATGAGCAGTTCTTC. Protein product: CASSSRDYNEQFF.

The CDR3 sequence: CASRGGRSLNTEAFF. In DNA form, the CDR3 reads TGTGCCAGCAGAGGGGGACGGAGCCTGAACACTGAAGCTTTCTTT. This chain connects TRBV2 to TRBJ1-1, with D perhaps TRBD1 (6 bases). There are 15 residues in the CDR3. Between the trimmed V and J ends, which lost 6 bases and 0 bases, there was a span of 14 bases. Germline V gene data show CDR1 as SNHLY and CDR2 as FYNNEI.

Only one count was recorded for this clone. The rearrangement uses TRBV6-4 and TRBJ1-1, with TRBD1 identical over 8 bases. This CDR3 has 18 amino acids. The junction had 11 bases not matched to a gene; V was cut back by 2 bases and J by 0 bases. Germline V lookup: CDR1 MRHNA, CDR2 SNTAGT. CDR3 in DNA: TGTGCCAGCAGTGACGGGGCCGGGACAGGAGCCATGAACACTGAAGCTTTCTTT. The encoded protein is CASSDGAGTGAMNTEAFF.

Comment on this clone: The same CDR3 is also encoded by other DNA sequences in this sample. This rearrangement joins TRBV7-2 to TRBJ2-7, with 9 bases that match TRBD1. CDR1 SGHTA and CDR2 FQGNSA come from the germline V gene. The V gene end was trimmed by 5 bases and the J gene end by 0 bases; junction bases not matched to a gene: 5. CDR3 size: 15 residues. The CDR3 protein is CASSPRDRASYEQYF. In nucleotides, the CDR3 is TGTGCCAGCAGCCCCAGGGACAGGGCCTCCTACGAGCAGTACTTC. The whole variable domain, filled in from reference TRBV7-2 and TRBJ2-7, reads GAGVSQSPSNKVTEKGKDVELRCDPISGHTALYWYRQSLGQGLEFLIYFQGNSAPDKSGLPSDRFSAERTGGSVSTLTIQRTQQEDSAVYLCASSPRDRASYEQYFGPGTRLTVT.

V gene TRBV5-4 combines with J gene TRBJ1-3; the match to TRBD1 covers 7 bases. Germline CDR1 SGHNT, CDR2 YYREEE (reference sequence). After removal of 4 bases from V and 4 bases from J, the junction contained 5 bases not matched to a gene. This CDR3 spans 14 amino acids. CDR3 region: CASSPGGSGNTIYF. The DNA for the CDR3 is TGTGCCAGCAGCCCAGGGGGATCGGGAAACACCATATATTTT.

The rearrangement joins TRBV6-5 to TRBJ1-1; a possible D gene is TRBD1 (5 bases). Germline V gene data show CDR1 as MNHEY and CDR2 as SVGAGI. The CDR3 has 16 amino acids. Trimming took off 0 bases at V and 4 bases at J, with 15 bases between the two ends. The CDR3 here is CASSYSKARVGTEAFF. CDR3 nucleotides: TGTGCCAGCAGTTACTCGAAGGCCAGGGTGGGCACTGAAGCTTTCTTT.

The CDR3 loop is CASSSNPTRAFNEQFF. The CDR3 region has the DNA TGTGCCAGCAGCTCCAACCCCACGAGAGCGTTCAATGAGCAGTTCTTC. V is TRBV5-6 and J is TRBJ2-1; no clear D gene. CDR1 is SGHDT, CDR2 YYEEEE, per germline. The germline V and J ends were trimmed by 3 bases and 6 bases, with 19 bases remaining between them. The CDR3 has 16 amino acids.